This entry concerns a single T cell receptor (beta chain). The antigen is undetermined. TEMRA cells were FACS-enriched, while CD8+ and CD4+ T cells were negatively isolated. The sample is drawn from a study of CD8 T cells in Susac syndrome. cDNA came from 0.5 to 1 ug RNA primed by random hexamers. Multiplex immunoSEQ PCR targeted 54 Vbeta and 13 Jbeta TCR beta segments. MiXCR, run by TCRdb on the immunoSEQ multiplex PCR reads, gives a single entry per CDR3 protein. The repertoire consists of around 190,000 distinct CDR3 sequences, with roughly 95% occurring once and the leading ten covering approximately 0.098%. The V gene's germline CDR1 is MNHEY and CDR2 SMNVEV (reference sequence). CDR3 length equals 13 residues. Losses at the gene ends were 6 bases for V and 6 bases for J; bases not matched to a gene: 5. Whole-study results and caveats: Regarding the TCR sequencing and HLA analysis, the study admitted that a relatively small number of individuals were involved.

The V gene is TRBV27, the J gene TRBJ2-1; 7 bases match TRBD2. This sequence originates from a human donor in good health. The sequenced material came from CD4+ T cells from PBMCs. The DNA of the CDR3 is TGTGCCAGCAGCATCGGGACTACCAATGAGCAGTTCTTC. It specifies CASSIGTTNEQFF.